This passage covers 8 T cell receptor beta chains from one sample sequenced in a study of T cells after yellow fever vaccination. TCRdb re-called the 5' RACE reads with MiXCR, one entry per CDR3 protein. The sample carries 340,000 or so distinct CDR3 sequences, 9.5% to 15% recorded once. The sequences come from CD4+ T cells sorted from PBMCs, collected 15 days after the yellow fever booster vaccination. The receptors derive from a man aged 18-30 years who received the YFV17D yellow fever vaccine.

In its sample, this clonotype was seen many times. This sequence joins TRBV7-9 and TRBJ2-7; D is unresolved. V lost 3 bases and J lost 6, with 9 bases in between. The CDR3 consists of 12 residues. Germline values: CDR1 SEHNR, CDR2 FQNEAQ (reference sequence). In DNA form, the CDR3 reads TGTGCCAGCAGCTTGGAAAGGGCCGAGCAGTACTTC. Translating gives CASSLERAEQYF.

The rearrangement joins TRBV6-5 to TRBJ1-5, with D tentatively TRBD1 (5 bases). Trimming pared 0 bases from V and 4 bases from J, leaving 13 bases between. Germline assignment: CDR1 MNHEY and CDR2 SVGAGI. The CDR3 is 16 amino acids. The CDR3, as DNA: TGTGCCAGCAGTTACTCGCGGCAGGGTGGGAATCAGCCCCAGCATTTT. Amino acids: CASSYSRQGGNQPQHF.

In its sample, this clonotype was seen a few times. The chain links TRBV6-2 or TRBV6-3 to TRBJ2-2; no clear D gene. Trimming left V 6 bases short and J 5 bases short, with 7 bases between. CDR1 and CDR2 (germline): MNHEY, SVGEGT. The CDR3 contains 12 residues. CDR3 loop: CASRGRTGELFF. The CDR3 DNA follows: TGTGCCAGCAGGGGAAGAACCGGGGAGCTGTTTTTT.

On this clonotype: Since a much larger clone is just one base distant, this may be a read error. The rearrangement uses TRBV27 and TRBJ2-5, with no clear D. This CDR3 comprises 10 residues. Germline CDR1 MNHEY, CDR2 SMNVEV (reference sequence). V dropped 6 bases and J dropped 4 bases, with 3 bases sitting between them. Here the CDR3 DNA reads TGTGCCAGCAGCCCAGAGACCCAGTACTTC. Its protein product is CASSPETQYF.

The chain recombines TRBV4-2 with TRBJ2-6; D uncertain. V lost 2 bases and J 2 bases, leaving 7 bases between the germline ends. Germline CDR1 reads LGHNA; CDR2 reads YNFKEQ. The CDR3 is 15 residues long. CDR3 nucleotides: TGTGCCAGCAGCCAACAAAGACCTGGGGCCAACGTCCTGACTTTC. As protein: CASSQQRPGANVLTF.

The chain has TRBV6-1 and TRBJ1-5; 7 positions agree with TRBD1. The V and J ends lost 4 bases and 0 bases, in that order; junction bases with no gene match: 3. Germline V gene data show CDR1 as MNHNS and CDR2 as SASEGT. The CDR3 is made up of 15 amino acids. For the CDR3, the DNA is TGTGCCAGCAGTGTAGGGGGCAGTAGCAATCAGCCCCAGCATTTT. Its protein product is CASSVGGSSNQPQHF.

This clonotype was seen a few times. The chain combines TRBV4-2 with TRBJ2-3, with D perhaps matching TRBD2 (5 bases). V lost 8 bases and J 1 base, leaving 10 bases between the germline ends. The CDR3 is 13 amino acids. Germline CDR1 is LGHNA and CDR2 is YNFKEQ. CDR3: CASELGGTDTQYF. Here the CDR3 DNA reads TGTGCCAGCGAACTAGGTGGCACAGATACGCAGTATTTT.

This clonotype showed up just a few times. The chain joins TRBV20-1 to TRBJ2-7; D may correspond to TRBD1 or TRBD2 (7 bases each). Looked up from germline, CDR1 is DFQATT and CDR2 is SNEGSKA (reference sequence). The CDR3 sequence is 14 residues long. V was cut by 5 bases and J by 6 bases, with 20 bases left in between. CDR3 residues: CSASLGGGDGEQYF. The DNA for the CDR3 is TGCAGTGCTTCACTGGGAGGGGGCGACGGCGAGCAGTACTTC.